This T cell receptor beta chain was sequenced for a study of OX40 agonist ivuxolimab in advanced cancers. TCRdb keeps only in-frame clones here, not all; method: immunoSEQ multiplex PCR. The repertoire holds approximately 79,000 clones, with less than 90% as singletons. The sample consisted of CD4+ or CD8+ T cells sorted from blood, taken in a trial of the OX40 agonist ivuxolimab. The TCR originated in an adult with an advanced solid tumor such as melanoma, head and neck, liver or kidney cancer.

The CDR3 here is CASSVSPPGTEAFF. CDR3 bases: TGTGCCAGCAGTGTGTCCCCCCCAGGCACTGAAGCTTTCTTT. The rearrangement uses TRBV6-1 and TRBJ1-1; D gene ambiguous. The V and J ends lost 4 bases and 4 bases respectively, with 13 bases between them. Germline V gene sequence: CDR1 MNHNS, CDR2 SASEGT. The CDR3 sequence is 14 residues long.